These 2 T cell receptor beta chains share one sample of origin, sequenced in a study of T cells in localized non-small cell lung cancer. Sequencing was performed with immunoSEQ multiplex PCR; in TCRdb, only in-frame clones are kept and a portion is missing. The table has tens of thousands of clones, more than 80% seen once. The sample was peripheral blood mononuclear cells, taken before any cancer treatment. The receptors were gathered from a male donor aged 60 or over with stage II lung adenocarcinoma.

The rearrangement links TRBV12-1 to TRBJ2-7. TRBV12-1 is a documented pseudogene. CDR3 length: 13 amino acids. CDR3 residues: CASSFREVYEQYF. The CDR3 bases are TGTGCCAGCAGCTTTAGGGAAGTCTACGAGCAGTACTTC.

This clone appeared a few times. The chain links TRBV15 to TRBJ2-1, with 7 bases aligning to TRBD1. CDR1 is LNHNV and CDR2 is YYDKDF in the germline V gene (reference sequence). The CDR3 has 15 amino acids. The V segment lost 8 bases and the J segment 0 bases; nucleotides outside the gene matches: 7. The CDR3 spells CATGNDRVSYNEQFF. The CDR3 bases are TGTGCCACCGGGAACGACAGGGTCTCCTACAATGAGCAGTTCTTC.